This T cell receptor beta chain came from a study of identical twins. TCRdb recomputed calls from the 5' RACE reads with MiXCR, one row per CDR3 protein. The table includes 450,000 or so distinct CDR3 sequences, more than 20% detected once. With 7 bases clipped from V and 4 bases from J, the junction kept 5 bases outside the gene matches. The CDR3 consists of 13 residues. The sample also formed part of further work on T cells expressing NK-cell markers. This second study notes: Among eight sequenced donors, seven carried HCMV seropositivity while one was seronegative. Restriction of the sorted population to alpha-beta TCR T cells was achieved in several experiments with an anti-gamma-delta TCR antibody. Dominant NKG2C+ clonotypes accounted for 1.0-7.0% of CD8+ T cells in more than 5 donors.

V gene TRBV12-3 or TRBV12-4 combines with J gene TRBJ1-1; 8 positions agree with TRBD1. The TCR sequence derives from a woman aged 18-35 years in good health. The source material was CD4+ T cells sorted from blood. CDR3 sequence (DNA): TGTGCCAGCACCCCCGACAGGGGCACTGAAGCTTTCTTT. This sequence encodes CASTPDRGTEAFF.